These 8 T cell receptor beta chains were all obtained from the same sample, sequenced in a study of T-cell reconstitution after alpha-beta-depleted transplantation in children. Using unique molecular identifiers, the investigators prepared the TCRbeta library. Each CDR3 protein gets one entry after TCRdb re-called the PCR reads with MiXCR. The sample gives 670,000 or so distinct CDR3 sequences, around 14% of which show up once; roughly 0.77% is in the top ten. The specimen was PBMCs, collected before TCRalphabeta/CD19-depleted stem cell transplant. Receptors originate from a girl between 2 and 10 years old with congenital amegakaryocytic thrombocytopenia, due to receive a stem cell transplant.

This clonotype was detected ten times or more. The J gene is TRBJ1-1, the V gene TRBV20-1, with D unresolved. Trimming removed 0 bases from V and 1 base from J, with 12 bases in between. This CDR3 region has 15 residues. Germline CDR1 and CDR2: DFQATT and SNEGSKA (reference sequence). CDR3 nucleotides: TGCAGTGCTAGAGATGTTAGGGCAGGGAACACTGAAGCTTTCTTT. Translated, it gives CSARDVRAGNTEAFF.

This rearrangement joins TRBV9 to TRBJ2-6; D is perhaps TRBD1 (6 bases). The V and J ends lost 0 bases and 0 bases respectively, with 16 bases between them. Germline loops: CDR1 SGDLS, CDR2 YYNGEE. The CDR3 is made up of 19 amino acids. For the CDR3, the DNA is TGTGCCAGCAGCGTAGTTCCAGGGGCCTACTTCTCTGGGGCCAACGTCCTGACTTTC. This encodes CASSVVPGAYFSGANVLTF.

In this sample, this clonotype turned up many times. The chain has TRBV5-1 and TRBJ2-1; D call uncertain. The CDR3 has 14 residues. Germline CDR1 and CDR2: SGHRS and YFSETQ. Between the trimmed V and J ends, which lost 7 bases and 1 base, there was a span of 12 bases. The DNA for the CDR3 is TGCGCCAGCTCCGGTAGAGTGTCCTACAATGAGCAGTTCTTC. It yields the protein CASSGRVSYNEQFF.

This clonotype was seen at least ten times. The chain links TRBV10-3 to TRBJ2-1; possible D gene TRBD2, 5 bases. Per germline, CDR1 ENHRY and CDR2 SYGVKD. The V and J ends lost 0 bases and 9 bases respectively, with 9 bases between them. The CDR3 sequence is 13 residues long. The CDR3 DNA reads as TGTGCCATCAGTGAGTCGACTAAGCTTGAGCAGTTCTTC. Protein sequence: CAISESTKLEQFF.

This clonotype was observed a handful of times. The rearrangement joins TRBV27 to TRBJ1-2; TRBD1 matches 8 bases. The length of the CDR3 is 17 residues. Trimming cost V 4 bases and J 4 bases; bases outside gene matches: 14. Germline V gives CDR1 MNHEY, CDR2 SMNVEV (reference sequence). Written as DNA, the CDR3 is TGTGCCAGCAGTTCCCATCCTTTGGACAGGGCGGTCTATGGCTACACCTTC. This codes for CASSSHPLDRAVYGYTF.

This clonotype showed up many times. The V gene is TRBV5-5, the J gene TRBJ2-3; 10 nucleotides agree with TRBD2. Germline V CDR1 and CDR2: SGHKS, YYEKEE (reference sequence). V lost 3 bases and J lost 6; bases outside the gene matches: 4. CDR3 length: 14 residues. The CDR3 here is CASSSMTSGDTQYF. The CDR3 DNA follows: TGTGCCAGCAGCTCCATGACTAGCGGGGATACGCAGTATTTT.

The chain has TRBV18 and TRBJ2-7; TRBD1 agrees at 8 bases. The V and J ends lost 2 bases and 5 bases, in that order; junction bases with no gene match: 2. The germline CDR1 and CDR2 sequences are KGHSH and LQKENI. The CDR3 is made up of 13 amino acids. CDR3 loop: CASSPRTGNEQYF. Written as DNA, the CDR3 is TGTGCCAGCTCACCAAGGACAGGGAACGAGCAGTACTTC.

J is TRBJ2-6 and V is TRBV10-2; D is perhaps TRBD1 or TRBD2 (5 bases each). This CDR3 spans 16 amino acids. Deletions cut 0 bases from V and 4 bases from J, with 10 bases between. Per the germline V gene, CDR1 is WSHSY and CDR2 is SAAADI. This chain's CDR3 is CASSESWGSGANVLTF. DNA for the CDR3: TGCGCCAGCAGTGAGTCCTGGGGGTCGGGGGCCAACGTCCTGACTTTC.